The sample holds a few counts of the clone carrying this T cell receptor beta chain. The antigen remains undetermined. Germline CDR1 reads MDHEN; CDR2 reads SYDVKM. Trimming cost V 6 bases and J 2 bases, with 11 bases left between them. The CDR3 totals 13 residues. The record originates from a study of regulatory T cells in long-lasting Graves disease. Overall study: Over 5 years on antithyroid drugs plus positive TSH receptor antibodies marked Graves' disease as persistent. Broader study findings: Accuracy may have been reduced by the small sample size. Favoring TRBV28, TRBJ1-2 and TRBJ2-5 was a feature seen in persistent disease.

Libraries of TCR beta came from iRepertoire HTBI primers plus Arm-PCR of CDR3 regions. From the multiplex PCR reads, TCRdb called clonotypes with MiXCR, one entry per CDR3 protein. The table includes hundreds of thousands of distinct CDR3 sequences, under 25% detected once. Specified time point: persistent/refractory GD, antithyroid drugs over 5 years with positive TRAb. With RNA extracted from PBMCs as input, the TCR library was made. In Xi'an, China, an endocrinology department was the source of patients. This chain connects TRBV28 to TRBJ2-7, with D perhaps matching TRBD1 (6 bases). Sequencing was performed on peripheral blood mononuclear cells (PBMCs), taken when the disease was refractory, from a patient treated with antithyroid drugs. This sequence originates from a female donor with Graves disease. The DNA of the CDR3 is TGTGCCAGCAGCCCCGGGGACACCTACGAGCAGTACTTC. Encoded protein: CASSPGDTYEQYF.